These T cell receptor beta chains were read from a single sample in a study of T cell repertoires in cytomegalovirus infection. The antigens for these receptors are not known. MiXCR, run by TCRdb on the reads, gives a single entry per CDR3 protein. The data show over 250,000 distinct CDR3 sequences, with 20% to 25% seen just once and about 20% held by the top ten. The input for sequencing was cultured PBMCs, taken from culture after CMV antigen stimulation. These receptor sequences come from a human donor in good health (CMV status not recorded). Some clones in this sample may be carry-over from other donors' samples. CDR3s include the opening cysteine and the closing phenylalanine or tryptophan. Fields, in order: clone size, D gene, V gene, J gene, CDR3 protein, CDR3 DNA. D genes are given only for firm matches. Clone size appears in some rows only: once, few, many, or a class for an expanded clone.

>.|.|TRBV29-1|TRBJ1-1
CSAGRGGTEAFF
TGCAGCGCCGGACGTGGGGGCACTGAAGCTTTCTTT
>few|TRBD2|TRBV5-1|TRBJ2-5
CASSPGGALETQYF
TGCGCCAGCAGCCCGGGGGGGGCACTAGAGACCCAGTACTTC
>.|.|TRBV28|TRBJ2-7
CASSQSVGVSYEQYF
TGTGCCAGCAGTCAAAGCGTTGGGGTGTCCTACGAGCAGTACTTC
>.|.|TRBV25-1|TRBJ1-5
CASSEYGAQPQHF
TGTGCCAGCAGTGAATATGGAGCACAGCCCCAGCATTTT
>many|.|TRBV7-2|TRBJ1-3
CASSLDGISGNTIYF
TGTGCCAGCAGCTTAGACGGCATCTCTGGAAACACCATATATTTT
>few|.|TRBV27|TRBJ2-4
CASSSIGPRQGENIQYF
TGTGCCAGCAGTTCTATCGGGCCGAGGCAAGGAGAAAACATTCAGTACTTC
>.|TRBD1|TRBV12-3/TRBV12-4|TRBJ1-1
CASSPGTGRIMNTEAFF
TGTGCCAGCAGTCCTGGGACAGGGAGGATCATGAACACTGAAGCTTTCTTT
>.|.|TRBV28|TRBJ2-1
CASRELRPDRYNEQFF
TGTGCCAGCAGGGAACTACGACCCGACCGGTACAATGAGCAGTTCTTC
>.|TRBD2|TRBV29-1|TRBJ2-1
CSVAHEVSGRSYNEQFF
TGCAGCGTGGCCCACGAGGTTAGCGGGAGGTCCTACAATGAGCAGTTCTTC
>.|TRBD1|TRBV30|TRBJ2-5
CAWSSRGLLGETQYF
TGTGCCTGGAGTTCAAGGGGGCTGTTAGGAGAGACCCAGTACTTC
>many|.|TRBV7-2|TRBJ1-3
CASSLAGLGNTIYF
TGTGCCAGCAGCTTAGCGGGGTTAGGAAACACCATATATTTT
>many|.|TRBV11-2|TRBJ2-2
CASSLAGRGTGELFF
TGTGCCAGCAGCTTAGCAGGGCGGGGCACCGGGGAGCTGTTTTTT
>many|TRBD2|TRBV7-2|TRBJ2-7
CASSSQGLAGAGYEQYF
TGTGCCAGCAGCTCGCAGGGACTAGCGGGAGCCGGCTACGAGCAGTACTTC
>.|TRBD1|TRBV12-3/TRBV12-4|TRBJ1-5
CASSRGGGGQPQHF
TGTGCCAGCAGTCGAGGAGGGGGCGGTCAGCCCCAGCATTTT
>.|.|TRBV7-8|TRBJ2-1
CASSFRGEYNEQFF
TGTGCCAGCAGCTTCCGAGGGGAATACAATGAGCAGTTCTTC
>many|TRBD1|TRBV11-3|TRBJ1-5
CASSLEVALDRGVCQPQHF
TGTGCCAGCAGCTTAGAAGTAGCTTTGGACAGGGGTGTTTGTCAGCCCCAGCATTTT
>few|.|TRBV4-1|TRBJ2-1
CASSQFNEQFF
TGCGCCAGCAGCCAATTCAATGAGCAGTTCTTC
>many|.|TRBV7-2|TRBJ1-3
CASSPISGNTIYF
TGTGCCAGCAGCCCCATCTCTGGAAACACCATATATTTT
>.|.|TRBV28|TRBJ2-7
CASSLMGTLSYEQYF
TGTGCCAGCAGTTTAATGGGGACACTGTCCTACGAGCAGTACTTC
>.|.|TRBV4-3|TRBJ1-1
CASSQEYGRMNTEAFF
TGCGCCAGCAGCCAAGAATACGGGAGAATGAACACTGAAGCTTTCTTT
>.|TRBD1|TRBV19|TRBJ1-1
CASSNINRDREAFF
TGTGCCAGTAGTAACATTAACCGGGACAGAGAAGCTTTCTTT
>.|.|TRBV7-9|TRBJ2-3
CASSLVDYTDTQYF
TGTGCCAGCAGCTTAGTTGACTACACAGATACGCAGTATTTT
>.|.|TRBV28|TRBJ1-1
CASSFDRTTNTEAFF
TGTGCCAGCAGTTTTGACAGGACCACGAACACTGAAGCTTTCTTT
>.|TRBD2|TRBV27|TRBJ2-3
CASKTLAGTDTQYF
TGTGCCAGCAAAACGCTAGCGGGAACAGATACGCAGTATTTT
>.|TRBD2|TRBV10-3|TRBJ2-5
CAISVSGKETQYF
TGTGCCATCAGTGTTAGCGGGAAGGAGACCCAGTACTTC
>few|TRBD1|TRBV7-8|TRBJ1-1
CASSRFPVQGAGTEAFF
TGTGCCAGCAGCCGATTCCCCGTACAGGGGGCTGGGACTGAAGCTTTCTTT
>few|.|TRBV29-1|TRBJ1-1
CSVGRNTEAFF
TGCAGCGTTGGCCGGAACACTGAAGCTTTCTTT
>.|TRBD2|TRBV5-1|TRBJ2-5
CASSTTSDQETQYF
TGCGCCAGCAGCACGACTAGCGACCAAGAGACCCAGTACTTC
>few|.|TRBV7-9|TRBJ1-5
CASNNGQNSNQPQHF
TGTGCCAGCAACAACGGACAGAATAGCAATCAGCCCCAGCATTTT
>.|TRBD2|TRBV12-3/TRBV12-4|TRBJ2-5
CASTPGGTQETQYF
TGTGCCAGCACCCCCGGGGGGACTCAAGAGACCCAGTACTTC
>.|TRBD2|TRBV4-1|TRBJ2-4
CASSQEGDSGFGSYF
TGCGCCAGCAGCCAAGAAGGGGATAGCGGGTTCGGTTCGTACTTC
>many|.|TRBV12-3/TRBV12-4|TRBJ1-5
CASSLAPLPQHF
TGTGCCAGCAGTTTAGCCCCTCTGCCCCAGCATTTT
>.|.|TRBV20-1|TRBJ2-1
CSAKGRTANEQFF
TGCAGTGCTAAGGGACGGACTGCCAATGAGCAGTTCTTC
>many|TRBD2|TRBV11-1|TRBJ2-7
CASSRWLAGGPTAYEQYF
TGTGCCAGCAGCCGGTGGCTAGCGGGAGGGCCGACAGCCTACGAGCAGTACTTC
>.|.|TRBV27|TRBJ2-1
CASSLMGTNEQFF
TGTGCCAGCAGTTTAATGGGGACAAATGAGCAGTTCTTC
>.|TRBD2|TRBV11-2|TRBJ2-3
CASSSGAGGGTDTQYF
TGTGCCAGCAGCTCGGGAGCGGGAGGGGGCACAGATACGCAGTATTTT
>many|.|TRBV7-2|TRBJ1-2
CASSSKPLTGYTF
TGTGCCAGCAGCTCCAAACCGTTAACGGGCTACACCTTC
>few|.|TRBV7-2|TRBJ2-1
CASRKGGPAGGNEQFF
TGTGCCAGCAGAAAGGGCGGACCGGCAGGGGGGAATGAGCAGTTCTTC
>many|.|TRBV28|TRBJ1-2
CASSLWPANYGYTF
TGTGCCAGCAGTTTATGGCCGGCTAACTATGGCTACACCTTC
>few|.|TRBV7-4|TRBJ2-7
CASSFESGHTYEQYF
TGTGCCAGCAGTTTCGAGTCGGGACACACCTACGAGCAGTACTTC